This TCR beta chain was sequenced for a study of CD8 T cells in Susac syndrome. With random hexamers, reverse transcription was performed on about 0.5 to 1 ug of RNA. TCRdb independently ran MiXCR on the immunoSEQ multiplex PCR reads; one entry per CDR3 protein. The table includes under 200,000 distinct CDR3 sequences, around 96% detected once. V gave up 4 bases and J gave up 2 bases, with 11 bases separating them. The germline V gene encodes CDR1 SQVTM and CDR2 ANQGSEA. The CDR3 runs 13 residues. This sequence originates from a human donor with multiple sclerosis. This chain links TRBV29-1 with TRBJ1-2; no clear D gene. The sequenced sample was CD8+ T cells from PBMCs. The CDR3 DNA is TGCAGCGTTGGGGAGGGAGACAACTATGGCTACACCTTC. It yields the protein CSVGEGDNYGYTF.